This T cell receptor (beta chain) was identified during a study of Ad26.COV2.S vaccination and SARS-CoV-2 variants (dated by TCRdb to the early 2020s). For the study in its entirety: Donors in the vaccine arm were drawn from COV1001, a phase I-IIa trial of Ad26.COV2.S in healthy adults that was multicentre, randomized, double-blind and placebo-controlled. Ad26.COV2.S was given intramuscularly at 5x10^10 or 1x10^11 viral particles, as a single shot or as two shots 56 days apart. TCRbeta repertoire sequencing was used to assess the specificity and breadth of SARS-CoV-2-reactive T cell receptors after Ad26.COV2.S vaccination. The TCR-sequenced set comprised approximately 32 samples: some 19 Ad26.COV2.S vaccine recipients, 5 placebo recipients and 8 SARS-CoV-2 convalescent individuals. Participants in the trial were split at random into five groups of five each, receiving low-dose or high-dose Ad26.COV2.S once or twice, or else placebo on both occasions. Throughout the experiments and outcome assessment, investigators stayed blinded to trial group allocation.

The treatment or condition label corresponds to: about 20 received Ad26.COV2.S at low or high dose, single or two shots; about five received placebo; per-sample allocation not given. For vaccine and placebo recipients, repertoires were sequenced using samples collected on day 63 after the first injection. Between 29 July and 7 August 2020, Cohort 1b enrolled about two dozen adults aged 18-55 years at one site in Boston, USA. Ad26.COV2.S was a replication-incompetent adenovirus type 26 vector that expressed a prefusion-stabilized SARS-CoV-2 spike protein derived from the original Wuhan strain. Results the study describes overall, beyond this receptor: Vaccine and placebo recipients had similar non-spike TCR breadth, a finding consistent with the vaccine containing only spike. The authors noted that total T cell responses may have been underestimated by the TCR breadth and depth analyses. Ad26.COV2.S recipients had higher spike-specific TCR breadth than placebo recipients (P = 0.0014). After vaccination, spike-specific CD8+ and CD4+ T cell responses were reported to show substantial breadth. The study was not powered for comparison of responses between vaccine doses or regimens.

Concerning this clone itself: The antigen this receptor binds is unknown. Base qualities were left out, and no much larger clone turns up one base away.

TCRbeta CDR3 regions were sequenced with the immunoSEQ Assay. After extraction, genomic DNA underwent amplification by bias-controlled multiplex PCR, followed by high-throughput sequencing. The authors processed their data as follows. To quantify the absolute abundance of each unique TCRbeta CDR3 region, sequences were collapsed and filtered. T cell fraction was estimated by normalizing TCRbeta template counts to usable DNA, which was measured by amplifying reference genes present in all nucleated cells. Repertoire TCRs were annotated as SARS-CoV-2-specific when V gene, CDR3 amino acid sequence and J gene were exactly matched to a known reactive TCR set. The reference SARS-CoV-2 TCR set was obtained from MIRA and was filtered for enrichment in COVID-19-positive ImmuneCODE repertoires, whereby public or cross-reactive TCRs were removed. Using the MIRA antigens, annotated TCRs were further analysed by specific ORF or by position within an ORF. Breadth was defined as the number of annotated unique rearrangements divided by the total number of unique productive rearrangements, and depth was defined as the summed frequency of the annotated unique rearrangements. Two-sided Wilcoxon rank-sum tests were applied when comparing TCR breadth between groups. In TCRdb, the immuneACCESS table is reduced to in-frame sequences with V and J assigned. These tables do not hold every clone; where another copy was compared, an unresolved V gene accounts for under half, and the others remain unexplained. The DNA gave D and trimming, while V, J and clone size come from that table. The sample has some 370,000 clones on record, about 83% of them singletons. The top ten constitute approximately 7% of the sample.

Counted from cysteine to phenylalanine, this CDR3 has 14 amino acids. Only the CDR3 DNA stays, 42 bases, in frame from base 1. V is cut by 3 bases and J by 1 base, and the space between the germline ends is 9 bases. Taken from the germline V gene, the CDR1 and CDR2 loops are ENHRY and SYGVKD. Specimen: peripheral blood, collected in a trial of Ad26.COV2.S vaccine versus placebo. The chain is encoded by TRBV10-3 joined to TRBJ1-1; the D gene lacks a confident call. The clonotype was recovered from a person aged 18-65 years who received the Ad26.COV2.S COVID-19 vaccine or a placebo. The CDR3 region: CAISEHIANTEAFF. The DNA sequence follows: TGTGCCATCAGTGAACACATAGCGAACACTGAAGCTTTCTTT.